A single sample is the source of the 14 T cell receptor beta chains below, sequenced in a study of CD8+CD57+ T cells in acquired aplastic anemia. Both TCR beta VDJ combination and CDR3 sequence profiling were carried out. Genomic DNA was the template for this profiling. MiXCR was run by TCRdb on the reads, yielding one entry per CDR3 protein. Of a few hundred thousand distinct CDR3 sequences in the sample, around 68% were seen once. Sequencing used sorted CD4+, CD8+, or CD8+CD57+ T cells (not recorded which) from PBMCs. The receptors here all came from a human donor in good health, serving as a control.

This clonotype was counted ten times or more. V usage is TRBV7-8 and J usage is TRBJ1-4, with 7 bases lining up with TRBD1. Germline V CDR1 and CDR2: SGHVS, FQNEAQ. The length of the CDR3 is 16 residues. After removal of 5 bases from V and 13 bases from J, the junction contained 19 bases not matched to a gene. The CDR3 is CASSSADRPLLERLFF. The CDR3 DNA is TGTGCCAGCAGCAGCGCGGACAGGCCGCTTCTTGAGCGACTGTTTTTT.

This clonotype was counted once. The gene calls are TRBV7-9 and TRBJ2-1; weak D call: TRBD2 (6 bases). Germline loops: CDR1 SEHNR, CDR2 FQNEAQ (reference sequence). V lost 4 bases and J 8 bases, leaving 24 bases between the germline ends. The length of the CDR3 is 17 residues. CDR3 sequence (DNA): TGTGCCAGCAGCTACCCGAGGGCTGCACTAGCTCGGGATGAGCAGTTCTTC. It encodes CASSYPRAALARDEQFF.

The CDR3 DNA reads TGCAGTGCTAGGGGAGCGGGGGGACCAGAGACCCAGTACTTC. It specifies CSARGAGGPETQYF. The chain couples TRBV20-1 to TRBJ2-5; 9 positions agree with TRBD2. The CDR3 is 14 amino acids. Germline-derived CDR1 and CDR2 are DFQATT and SNEGSKA (reference sequence). V was pared by 3 bases and J by 4 bases, with 6 bases of the junction left unmatched.

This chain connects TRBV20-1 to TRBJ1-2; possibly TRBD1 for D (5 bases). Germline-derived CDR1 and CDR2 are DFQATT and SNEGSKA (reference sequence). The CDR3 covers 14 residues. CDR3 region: CSAGGLGVGEGYTF. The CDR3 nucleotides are TGCAGCGCCGGAGGCTTAGGGGTGGGAGAAGGCTACACCTTC.

CDR3 coding DNA: TGCGCCAGCAGCCAAGGACAGGTCTCTAACTATGGCTACACCTTC. This codes for CASSQGQVSNYGYTF. This sequence joins TRBV4-1 and TRBJ1-2, with D possibly TRBD1 on 6 matching bases. CDR1 is MGHRA and CDR2 is YSYEKL in the germline V gene. The CDR3 consists of 15 residues. Trimming cost V 1 base and J 0 bases, with 9 bases left between them.

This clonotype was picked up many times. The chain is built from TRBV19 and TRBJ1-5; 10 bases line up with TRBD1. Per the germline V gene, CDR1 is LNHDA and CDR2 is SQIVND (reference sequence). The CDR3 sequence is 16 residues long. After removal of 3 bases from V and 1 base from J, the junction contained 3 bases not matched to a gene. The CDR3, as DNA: TGTGCCAGTAGTATGCGACAGGGGGCGAGCAATCAGCCCCAGCATTTT. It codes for CASSMRQGASNQPQHF.

CDR3 loop: CASEGGQNYGYTF. The CDR3 DNA sequence: TGTGCCAGCGAGGGAGGACAGAACTATGGCTACACCTTC. The chain recombines TRBV12-3 or TRBV12-4 with TRBJ1-2; weak D call: TRBD1 (6 bases). The CDR3 is 13 amino acids. Deletions cut 8 bases from V and 2 bases from J, with 12 bases between.

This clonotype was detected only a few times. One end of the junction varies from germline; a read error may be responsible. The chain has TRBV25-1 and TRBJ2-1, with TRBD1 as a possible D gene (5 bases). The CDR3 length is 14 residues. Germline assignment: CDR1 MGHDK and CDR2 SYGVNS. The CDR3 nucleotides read TGTGCCAGCAGCCACAGGCGCTCCTACAATGAGCAGCTCTTC. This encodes CASSHRRSYNEQLF. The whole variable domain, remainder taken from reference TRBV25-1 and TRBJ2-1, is EADIYQTPRYLVIGTGKKITLECSQTMGHDKMYWYQQDPGMELHLIHYSYGVNSTEKGDLSSESTVSRIRTEHFPLTLESARPSHTSQYLCASSHRRSYNEQLFGPGTRLTVL.

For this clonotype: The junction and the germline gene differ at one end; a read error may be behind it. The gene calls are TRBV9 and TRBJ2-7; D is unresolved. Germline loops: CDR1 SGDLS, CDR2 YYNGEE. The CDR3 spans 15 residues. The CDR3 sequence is CASSQGRVVAYVQYF. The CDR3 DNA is TGTGCCAGCAGCCAAGGACGTGTTGTAGCCTACGTGCAGTACTTC.

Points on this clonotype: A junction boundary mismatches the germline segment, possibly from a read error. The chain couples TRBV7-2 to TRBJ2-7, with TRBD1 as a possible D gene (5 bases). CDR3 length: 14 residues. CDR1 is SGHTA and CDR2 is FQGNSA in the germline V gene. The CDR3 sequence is CASSPKGPQYCEPF. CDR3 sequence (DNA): TGTGCCAGCAGCCCCAAGGGGCCCCAGTACTGCGAGCCATTC.

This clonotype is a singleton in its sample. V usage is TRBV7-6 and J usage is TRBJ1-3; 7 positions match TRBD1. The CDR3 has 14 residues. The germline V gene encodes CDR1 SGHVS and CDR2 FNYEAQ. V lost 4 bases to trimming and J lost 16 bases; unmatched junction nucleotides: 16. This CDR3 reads CASSSQGVGEPIYF. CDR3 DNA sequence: TGTGCCAGCAGCTCCCAGGGGGTGGGGGAGCCGATTTATTTT.

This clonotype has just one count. The CDR3 sequence is CASSSTGRVESPLHF. CDR3 nucleotide sequence: TGTGCCAGCAGCTCAACAGGACGGGTAGAGTCACCCCTCCACTTT. The chain carries TRBV5-8 and TRBJ1-6; TRBD1 might be the D (5 bases). This CDR3 is built from 15 residues. V was pared by 3 bases and J by 10 bases, with 17 bases between. In germline, CDR1 is SGHTS, CDR2 YDEGEE.

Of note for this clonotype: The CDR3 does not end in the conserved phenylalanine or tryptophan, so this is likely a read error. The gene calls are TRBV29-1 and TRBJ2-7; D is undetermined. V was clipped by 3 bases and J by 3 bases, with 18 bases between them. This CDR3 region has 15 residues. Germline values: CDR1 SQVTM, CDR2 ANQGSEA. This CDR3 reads CSVEVQGRLSYEQYL. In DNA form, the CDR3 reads TGCAGCGTTGAGGTTCAAGGACGGCTAAGCTACGAGCAGTACCTC.

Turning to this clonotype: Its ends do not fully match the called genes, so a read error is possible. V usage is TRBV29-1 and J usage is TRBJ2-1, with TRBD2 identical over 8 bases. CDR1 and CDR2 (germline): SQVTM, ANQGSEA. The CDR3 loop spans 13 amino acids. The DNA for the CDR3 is TGCAGCGTTCAGCGGGGGAGCACAGATGAGCAGTTTTTT. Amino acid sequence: CSVQRGSTDEQFF.